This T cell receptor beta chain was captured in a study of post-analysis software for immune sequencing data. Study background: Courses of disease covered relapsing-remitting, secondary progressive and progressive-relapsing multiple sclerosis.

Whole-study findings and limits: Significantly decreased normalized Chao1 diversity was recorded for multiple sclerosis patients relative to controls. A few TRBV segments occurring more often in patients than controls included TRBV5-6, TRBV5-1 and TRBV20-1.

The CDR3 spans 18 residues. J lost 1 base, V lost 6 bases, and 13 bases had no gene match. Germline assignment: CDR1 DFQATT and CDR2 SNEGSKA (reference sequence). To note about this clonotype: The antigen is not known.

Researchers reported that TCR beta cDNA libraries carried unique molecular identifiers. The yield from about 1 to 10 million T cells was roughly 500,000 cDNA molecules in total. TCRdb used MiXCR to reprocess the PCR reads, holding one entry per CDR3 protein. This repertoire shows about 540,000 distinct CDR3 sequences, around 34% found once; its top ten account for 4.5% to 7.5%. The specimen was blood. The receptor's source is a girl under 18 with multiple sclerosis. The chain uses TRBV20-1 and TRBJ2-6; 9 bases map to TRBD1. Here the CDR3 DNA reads TGCAGTGCCCGAGGGATAGAGGGACAGGGATCTGGGGCCAACGTCCTGACTTTC. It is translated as CSARGIEGQGSGANVLTF.